Listed below are T cell receptor beta chains from one sample, sequenced in a study of beta chain features in type 1 diabetes. The table came from immunoSEQ multiplex PCR; TCRdb's copy has only in-frame clones and leaves some out. The sample has about 200,000 clones; approximately 11% are singletons. Sequencing input: central memory CD4+ T cells from blood. These receptors all come from a young man in good health. CDR3s include the opening cysteine and the closing phenylalanine or tryptophan. The D gene is left open where the match is weak. Clone size is not always given. Where it is, it says once, few, many or a class for expanded clones.

TRBV30	TRBJ2-7	TRBD2	-	TGTGCCCGCGGACTAGCGGGGGCTCGGCAGTACTTC	CARGLAGARQYF
TRBV7-9	TRBJ2-2	-	few	TGTGCCAGCATCCCCCCAGGGGCTGCTCCGAACACCGGGGAGCTGTTTTTT	CASIPPGAAPNTGELFF
TRBV28	TRBJ1-4	-	-	TGTGCCAGCAGTGGCGGGGGCGAGGAAAAACTGTTTTTT	CASSGGGEEKLFF
TRBV4-2	TRBJ2-7	TRBD2	-	TGTGCCAGCAGCCAAGGGACTAGCGGGAGATCGGCCGAGCAGTACTTC	CASSQGTSGRSAEQYF
TRBV7-2	TRBJ2-5	-	few	TGTGCCAGCAGCTTAGAGCCTATCCCGACAGAGACCCAGTACTTC	CASSLEPIPTETQYF
TRBV7-2	TRBJ2-1	TRBD1	few	TGTGCCAGCAGCCCAGTAAGACAGGGATACAATGAGCAGTTCTTC	CASSPVRQGYNEQFF
TRBV25-1	TRBJ2-1	-	-	TGTGCCACCGACGGGGATGAGCAGTTCTTC	CATDGDEQFF
TRBV2	TRBJ2-1	TRBD1	-	TGTGCCAGCACGGGGACAGGGGCAGAGAATGAGCAGTTCTTC	CASTGTGAENEQFF
TRBV2	TRBJ2-5	-	many	TGTGCCAGCAGTGAAGGCTGGGCCGGGGAGACCCAGTACTTC	CASSEGWAGETQYF
TRBV6-5	TRBJ2-1	TRBD2	-	TGTGCCAGCGGTTCCTTGAGCGGGAGGGTCTACAATGAGCAGTTCTTC	CASGSLSGRVYNEQFF
TRBV28	TRBJ2-3	TRBD2	few	TGTGCCAGCAGCCTAGCGGGGCGGGCAGATACGCAGTATTTT	CASSLAGRADTQYF
TRBV7-2	TRBJ1-2	-	-	TGTGCCAGCAGCTTAGAACGTGGAGGAGGCTACACCTTC	CASSLERGGGYTF
TRBV7-8	TRBJ1-1	-	few	TGTGCCAGCAGCTTACGGTTAGCGAACACTGAAGCTTTCTTT	CASSLRLANTEAFF
TRBV7-2	TRBJ2-1	-	-	TGTGCCAGCAGCCCGGCTGGGGCGGGAGAGCAGTTCTTC	CASSPAGAGEQFF
TRBV29-1	TRBJ1-1	TRBD1	few	TGCAGCGTTCGACAGGGAATGAACACTGAAGCTTTCTTT	CSVRQGMNTEAFF
TRBV19	TRBJ1-3	-	-	TGTGCCAGTAGTATTTCTGGAAACACCATATATTTT	CASSISGNTIYF
TRBV4-3	TRBJ1-2	-	-	TGCGCCAGCAGCCAAGTCGGGCCCGAGGGGAACTATGGCTACACCTTC	CASSQVGPEGNYGYTF
TRBV6-5	TRBJ1-3	TRBD1	few	TGTGCCAGCAGCCGGGACAGCAGCTCTGGAAACACCATATATTTT	CASSRDSSSGNTIYF
TRBV2	TRBJ2-3	TRBD2	-	TGTGCCAGAGGGGGGACTAGCGGGCCCAATACGCAGTATTTT	CARGGTSGPNTQYF
TRBV16	TRBJ2-7	-	-	TGTGCCAGCGTCCCCCGGGACTCCTCGCCTTACGAGCAGTACTTC	CASVPRDSSPYEQYF
TRBV2	TRBJ2-1	TRBD2	few	TGTGCCAGCAGTCAACTAGCGGGAGGGTACAATGAGCAGTTCTTC	CASSQLAGGYNEQFF
TRBV6-1	TRBJ2-7	-	few	TGTGCCAGCAGTGTAGGGACTCCTCGCCGCGAGCAGTACTTC	CASSVGTPRREQYF
TRBV6-1	TRBJ2-7	-	-	TGTGCCAGCAGTGTACGGGTCGAGCAGTACTTC	CASSVRVEQYF
TRBV7-2	TRBJ1-4	-	few	TGTGCCAGCAGCTTAATGGGGGCTTCTGAAAAACTGTTTTTT	CASSLMGASEKLFF
TRBV10-2	TRBJ2-5	-	-	TGCGCCAGCAGTGCACAGGGGACCCAGTACTTC	CASSAQGTQYF
TRBV4-2	TRBJ2-1	-	few	TGTGCCAGCAGCCAAGTGGCGGGAGAGGGGGACAATGAGCAGTTCTTC	CASSQVAGEGDNEQFF
TRBV7-9	TRBJ2-7	TRBD2	-	TGTGCCAGCAGCTTAGATGCGGGAGGTGGCGAGCAGTACTTC	CASSLDAGGGEQYF
TRBV28	TRBJ2-4	-	-	TGTGCCAGCAGCCCGCCAGGGACGAGGGCCAAAAACATTCAGTACTTC	CASSPPGTRAKNIQYF
TRBV29-1	TRBJ2-5	-	-	TGCAGCGTTGAAGGAATGAACAGCCAAGAGACCCAGTACTTC	CSVEGMNSQETQYF
TRBV14	TRBJ2-5	-	many	TGTGCCAGCAGCACAAACGGGGAGACCCAGTACTTC	CASSTNGETQYF
TRBV9	TRBJ2-7	TRBD1	-	TGTGCCAGCAGCGTAGCGTGGGACAGCTCCTACGAGCAGTACTTC	CASSVAWDSSYEQYF
TRBV18	TRBJ2-5	TRBD1	-	TGTGCCAGCTCACCTCGGGACAGCCGCCAAGAGACCCAGTACTTC	CASSPRDSRQETQYF
TRBV7-3	TRBJ2-2	TRBD2	-	TGTGCCAGCAGCAAACTAGCGGGAGGGAACACCGGGGAGCTGTTTTTT	CASSKLAGGNTGELFF
TRBV11-2	TRBJ2-5	-	few	TGTGCCAGCAGCTTATGGGAGACCCAGTACTTC	CASSLWETQYF
TRBV28	TRBJ2-7	-	once	TGTGCCAGCACACCTAGGGCCCTCTACGAGCAGTACTTC	CASTPRALYEQYF
TRBV27	TRBJ2-1	TRBD2	few	TGTGCCAGCAGCCTCGGGGGGGTTTCCTACAATGAGCAGTTCTTC	CASSLGGVSYNEQFF
TRBV30	TRBJ1-1	-	-	TGTGCCTGGAGTTGGGGTGGTGAAGCTTTCTTT	CAWSWGGEAFF
TRBV13	TRBJ2-3	-	-	TGTGCCAGCAGCTTAAGACCTCGCCCGACAGATACGCAGTATTTT	CASSLRPRPTDTQYF
TRBV11-1	TRBJ2-5	-	-	TGTGCCAGCAGCACGTCCCGGCAAGAGACCCAGTACTTC	CASSTSRQETQYF
TRBV20-1	TRBJ2-5	-	few	TGCAGTGCTATTCGGGAGACCCAGTACTTC	CSAIRETQYF
TRBV7-8	TRBJ2-5	TRBD1	-	TGTGCCAGCAGCTTAGCGAGGGACAGGTTGTGGGACCAGTACTTC	CASSLARDRLWDQYF
TRBV19	TRBJ2-1	TRBD2	-	TGTGCCACGGGGTCCCTAGCGGGAGTGAATGAGCAGTTCTTC	CATGSLAGVNEQFF
TRBV7-9	TRBJ2-1	TRBD2	-	TGTGCCAGCAGCCCATTAAGCGGGAGATCCCCCAATGAGCAGTTCTTC	CASSPLSGRSPNEQFF
TRBV7-8	TRBJ1-5	-	few	TGTGCCAGCAGCCCAGACTGGAATCAGCCCCAGCATTTT	CASSPDWNQPQHF
TRBV9	TRBJ2-1	-	-	TGTGCCAGCAGCGGTTCATACAATGAGCAGTTCTTC	CASSGSYNEQFF